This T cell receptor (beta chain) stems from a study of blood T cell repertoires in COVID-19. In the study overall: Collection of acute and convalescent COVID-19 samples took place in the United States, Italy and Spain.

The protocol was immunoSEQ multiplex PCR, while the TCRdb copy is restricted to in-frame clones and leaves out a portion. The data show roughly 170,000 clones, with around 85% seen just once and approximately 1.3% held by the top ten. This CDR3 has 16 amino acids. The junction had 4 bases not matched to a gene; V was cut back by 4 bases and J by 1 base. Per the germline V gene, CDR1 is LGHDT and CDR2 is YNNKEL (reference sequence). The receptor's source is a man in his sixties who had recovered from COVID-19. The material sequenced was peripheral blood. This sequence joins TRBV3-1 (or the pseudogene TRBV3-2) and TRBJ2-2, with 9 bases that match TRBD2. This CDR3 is CASSPETSGNTGELFF. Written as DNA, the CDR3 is TGTGCCAGCAGCCCAGAGACTAGCGGGAACACCGGGGAGCTGTTTTTT.